Below, 5 T cell receptor beta chains from the same sample are listed, as sequenced in a study of early T cells in non-severe SARS-CoV-2 infection. TCRdb used MiXCR to reprocess the 5' RACE reads, holding one entry per CDR3 protein. The sample includes about 59,000 distinct CDR3 sequences, roughly an eighth of them seen just once. The sample in question was whole blood, obtained at baseline. The source of these receptors is an adult who was a healthcare worker with PCR-confirmed SARS-CoV-2 infection or an uninfected control (not recorded which).

This chain joins TRBV28 and TRBJ2-4, with TRBD1 identical over 9 bases. Looked up from germline, CDR1 is MDHEN and CDR2 is SYDVKM. This CDR3 region has 14 residues. Unmatched junction bases numbered 2, after V lost 3 bases and J lost 5 bases. The CDR3 region is CASSFTGGENIQYF. Written as DNA, the CDR3 is TGTGCCAGCAGTTTCACAGGGGGCGAAAACATTCAGTACTTC.

V is TRBV19 and J is TRBJ1-6; D possibly corresponds to TRBD1 (5 bases). Germline V gene data show CDR1 as LNHDA and CDR2 as SQIVND (reference sequence). CDR3 length equals 16 residues. Trimming took 4 bases from V and 7 from J, leaving 17 bases between them. The CDR3 is CASSRTGLIGNSPLHF. The CDR3 DNA is TGTGCCAGTAGTAGAACAGGACTGATAGGGAATTCACCCCTCCACTTT. Supplemented by reference TRBV19 and TRBJ1-6, the full variable domain reads DGGITQSPKYLFRKEGQNVTLSCEQNLNHDAMYWYRQDPGQGLRLIYYSQIVNDFQKGDIAEGYSVSREKKESFPLTVTSAQKNPTAFYLCASSRTGLIGNSPLHFGNGTRLTVT.

V is TRBV4-1 and J is TRBJ2-2, with D perhaps TRBD1 (5 bases). The V end lost 2 bases, the J end lost 3 bases, and 13 bases lay between the germline ends. The CDR3 spans 16 residues. Germline CDR1 is MGHRA and CDR2 is YSYEKL. The CDR3 region has the DNA TGCGCCAGCAGCCAACGGCAGGGCTCATACACCGGGGAGCTGTTTTTT. Translating it yields CASSQRQGSYTGELFF.

CDR3 residues: CASSPRTGGDEQYF. CDR3 sequence (DNA): TGTGCCAGCAGCCCCCGGACAGGGGGAGACGAGCAGTACTTC. The chain is built from TRBV7-9 and TRBJ2-7; TRBD1 aligns across 10 bases. The germline V gene has CDR1 SEHNR and CDR2 FQNEAQ (reference sequence). After removal of 5 bases from V and 5 bases from J, the junction contained 6 bases not matched to a gene. This CDR3 comprises 14 residues.

The chain joins TRBV10-2 to TRBJ2-1; D is unresolved. From germline, CDR1 is WSHSY and CDR2 SAAADI. Trimming shortened V by 2 bases and J by 9 bases, and 11 bases separated the two germline ends. This CDR3 contains 13 residues. CDR3 region: CASSEGRIGEQFF. The CDR3, as DNA: TGCGCCAGCAGTGAGGGTAGGATTGGTGAGCAGTTCTTC.